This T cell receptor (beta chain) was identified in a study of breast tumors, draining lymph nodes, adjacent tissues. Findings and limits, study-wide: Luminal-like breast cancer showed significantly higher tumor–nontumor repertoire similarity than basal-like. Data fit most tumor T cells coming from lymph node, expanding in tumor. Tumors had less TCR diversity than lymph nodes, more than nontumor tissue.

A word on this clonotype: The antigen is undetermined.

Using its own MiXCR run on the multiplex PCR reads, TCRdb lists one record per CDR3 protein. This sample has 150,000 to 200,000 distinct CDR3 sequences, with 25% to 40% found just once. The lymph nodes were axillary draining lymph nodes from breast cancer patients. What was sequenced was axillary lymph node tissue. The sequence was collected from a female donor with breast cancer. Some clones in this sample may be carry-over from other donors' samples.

DNA for the CDR3: TGTGCCAGCAGCTCCGAGTTGGGGTGGGGGGACCACGAGCAGTACTTC. Translating gives CASSSELGWGDHEQYF. The chain carries TRBV6-6 and TRBJ2-7, with D tentatively TRBD2 (6 bases). This CDR3 has 16 residues. V shed 6 bases and J shed 5 bases, with 23 bases lying between them. Germline V gene data show CDR1 as MNHNY and CDR2 as SVGAGI (reference sequence).